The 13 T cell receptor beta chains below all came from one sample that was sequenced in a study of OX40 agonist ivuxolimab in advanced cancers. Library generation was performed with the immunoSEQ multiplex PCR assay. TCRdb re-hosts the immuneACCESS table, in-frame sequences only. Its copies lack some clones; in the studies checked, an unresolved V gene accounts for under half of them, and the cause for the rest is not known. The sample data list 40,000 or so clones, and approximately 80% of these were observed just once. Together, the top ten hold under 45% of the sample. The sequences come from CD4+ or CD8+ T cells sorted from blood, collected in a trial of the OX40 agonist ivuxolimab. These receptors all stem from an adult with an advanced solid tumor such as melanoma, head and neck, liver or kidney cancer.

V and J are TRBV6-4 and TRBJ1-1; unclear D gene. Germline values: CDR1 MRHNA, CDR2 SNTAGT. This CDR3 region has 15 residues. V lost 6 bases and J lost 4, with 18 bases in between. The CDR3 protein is CASRAGSWKATEAFF. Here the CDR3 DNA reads TGTGCCAGCAGGGCCGGATCTTGGAAAGCCACTGAAGCTTTCTTT.

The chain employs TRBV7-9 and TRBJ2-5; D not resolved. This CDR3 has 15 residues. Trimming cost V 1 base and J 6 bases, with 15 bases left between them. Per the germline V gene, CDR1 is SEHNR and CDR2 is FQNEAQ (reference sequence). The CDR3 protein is CASSLGSQELQTQYF. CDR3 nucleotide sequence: TGTGCCAGCAGCTTAGGATCTCAGGAGCTACAGACCCAGTACTTC.

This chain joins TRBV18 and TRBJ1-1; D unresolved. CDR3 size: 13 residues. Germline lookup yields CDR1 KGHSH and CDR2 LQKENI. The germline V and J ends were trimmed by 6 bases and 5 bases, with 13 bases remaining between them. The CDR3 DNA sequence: TGTGCCAGCTCCCCTGACCGGGGTACTGAAGCTTTCTTT. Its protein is CASSPDRGTEAFF.

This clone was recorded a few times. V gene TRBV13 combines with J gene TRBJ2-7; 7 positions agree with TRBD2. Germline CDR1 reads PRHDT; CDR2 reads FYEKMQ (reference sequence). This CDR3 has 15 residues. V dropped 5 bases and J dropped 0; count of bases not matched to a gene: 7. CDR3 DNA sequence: TGTGCCAGCAGCAGAAAAGCGGGGAGCTCCTACGAGCAGTACTTC. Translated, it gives CASSRKAGSSYEQYF.

The CDR3 nucleotides are TGTGCCAGCAGCTTGGGAGGGGCGGCTAACTATGGCTACACCTTC. Protein sequence: CASSLGGAANYGYTF. The V call is TRBV5-5, the J call TRBJ1-2; D might be TRBD1 (5 bases). Between the trimmed V and J ends, which lost 0 bases and 0 bases, there was a span of 9 bases. CDR1 and CDR2 from the germline V gene are SGHKS and YYEKEE (reference sequence). The CDR3 runs to 15 residues.

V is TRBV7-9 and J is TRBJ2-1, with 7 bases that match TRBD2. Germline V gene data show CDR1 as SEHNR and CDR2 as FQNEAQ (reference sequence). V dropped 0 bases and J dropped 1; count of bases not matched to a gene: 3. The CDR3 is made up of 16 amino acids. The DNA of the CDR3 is TGTGCCAGCAGCTTAGCGGCTAGCGGTTCCTACAATGAGCAGTTCTTC. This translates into CASSLAASGSYNEQFF.

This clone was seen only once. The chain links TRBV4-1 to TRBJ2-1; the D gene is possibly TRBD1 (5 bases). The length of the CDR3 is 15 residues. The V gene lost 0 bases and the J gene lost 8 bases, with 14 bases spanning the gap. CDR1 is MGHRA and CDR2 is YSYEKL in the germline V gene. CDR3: CASSQDRGRVDEQFF. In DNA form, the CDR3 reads TGCGCCAGCAGCCAAGATAGAGGCAGGGTCGATGAGCAGTTCTTC.

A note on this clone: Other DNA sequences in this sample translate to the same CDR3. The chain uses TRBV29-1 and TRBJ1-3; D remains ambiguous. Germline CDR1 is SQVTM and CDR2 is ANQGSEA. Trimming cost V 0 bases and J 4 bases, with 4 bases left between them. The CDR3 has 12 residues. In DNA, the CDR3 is TGCAGCGTTGAAGATTCGGGAAACACCATATATTTT. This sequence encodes CSVEDSGNTIYF.

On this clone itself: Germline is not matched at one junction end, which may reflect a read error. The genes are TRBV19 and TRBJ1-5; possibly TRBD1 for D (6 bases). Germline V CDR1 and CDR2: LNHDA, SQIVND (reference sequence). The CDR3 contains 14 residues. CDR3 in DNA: TGTGCCAGGAGTAAAGAGTGGGGGGCGTCAGCCCCAGCATTT. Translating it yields CARSKEWGASAPAF.

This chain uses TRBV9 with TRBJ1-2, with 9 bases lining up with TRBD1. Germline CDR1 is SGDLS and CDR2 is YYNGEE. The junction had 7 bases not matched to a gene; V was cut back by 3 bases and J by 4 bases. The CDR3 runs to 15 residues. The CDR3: CASSGGGQGGYGYTF. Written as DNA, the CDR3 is TGTGCCAGCAGCGGAGGGGGACAGGGAGGCTATGGCTACACCTTC.

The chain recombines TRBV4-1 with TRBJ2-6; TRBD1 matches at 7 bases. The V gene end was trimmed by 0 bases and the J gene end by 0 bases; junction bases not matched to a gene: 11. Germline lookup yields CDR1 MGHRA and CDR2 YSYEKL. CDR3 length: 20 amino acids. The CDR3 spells CASSQDLPARGYSGANVLTF. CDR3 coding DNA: TGCGCCAGCAGCCAAGATCTCCCGGCCAGGGGGTACTCTGGGGCCAACGTCCTGACTTTC.

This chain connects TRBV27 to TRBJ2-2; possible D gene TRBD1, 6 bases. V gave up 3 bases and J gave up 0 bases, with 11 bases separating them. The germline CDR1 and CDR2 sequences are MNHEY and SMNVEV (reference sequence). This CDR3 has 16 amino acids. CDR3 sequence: CASSLYGGSNTGELFF. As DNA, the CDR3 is TGTGCCAGCAGTTTGTATGGGGGCTCGAACACCGGGGAGCTGTTTTTT.

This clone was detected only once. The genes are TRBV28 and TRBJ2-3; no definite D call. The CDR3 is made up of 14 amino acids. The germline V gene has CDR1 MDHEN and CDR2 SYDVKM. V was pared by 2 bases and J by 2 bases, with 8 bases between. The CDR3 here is CASSLVLLTDTQYF. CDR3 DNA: TGTGCCAGCAGTTTAGTATTACTCACAGATACGCAGTATTTT.